The 19 T cell receptor beta chains below were found in one sample sequenced in a study of T cells after somatic rescue of genetic block (dated by TCRdb to about 2020). The library was obtained by the immunoSEQ multiplex PCR assay. Imported from immuneACCESS, the table was reduced by TCRdb to in-frame sequences with V and J called. These copies leave out some clones; in studies compared against another copy, an unresolved V gene accounts for under half, and the cause of the remainder is not known. A total of more than 70,000 clones appear in this sample, around 90% of them only once. The ten largest clonotypes hold around 1.6% of the sample. Sequencing input: peripheral blood mononuclear cells (PBMCs). The receptors were sampled from a woman under 30.

The rearrangement uses TRBV28 and TRBJ2-1, with D possibly being TRBD1 (6 bases). The CDR3 has 16 amino acids. Germline V gene sequence: CDR1 MDHEN, CDR2 SYDVKM. Trimming shortened V by 5 bases and J by 3 bases, and 17 bases separated the two germline ends. CDR3 bases: TGTGCCAGCAGTCCTGGGACACCCGGGGACTACAATGAGCAGTTCTTC. Translating it yields CASSPGTPGDYNEQFF. Using reference TRBV28 and TRBJ2-1 for the parts outside the CDR3, the full variable domain is DVKVTQSSRYLVKRTGEKVFLECVQDMDHENMFWYRQDPGLGLRLIYFSYDVKMKEKGDIPEGYSVSREKKERFSLILESASTNQTSMYLCASSPGTPGDYNEQFFGPGTRLTVL.

The chain links TRBV28 to TRBJ2-4, with 9 nucleotides matching TRBD1. The CDR3 has 18 residues. With 6 bases clipped from V and 0 bases from J, the junction kept 12 bases outside the gene matches. The V gene's germline CDR1 is MDHEN and CDR2 SYDVKM. The CDR3 reads CASRIGGQGILAKNIQYF. CDR3 in DNA: TGTGCCAGCAGGATAGGAGGACAGGGGATATTAGCCAAAAACATTCAGTACTTC.

The J gene is TRBJ1-1, the V gene TRBV5-4, with D unclear. V shed 1 base and J shed 1 base, with 11 bases lying between them. This CDR3 has 15 amino acids. Germline V lookup: CDR1 SGHNT, CDR2 YYREEE (reference sequence). Here the CDR3 reads CASSLWAEPNTEAFF. In DNA, the CDR3 is TGTGCCAGCAGCTTGTGGGCAGAACCGAACACTGAAGCTTTCTTT.

This CDR3 is CASSLVNPGGHGYTF. For the CDR3, the DNA is TGCGCCAGCAGCTTGGTTAATCCGGGAGGCCATGGCTACACCTTC. The chain employs TRBV5-1 and TRBJ1-2; no clear D gene. The CDR3 runs to 15 residues. Trimming stripped 0 bases from V and 6 bases from J, with 15 bases between. Germline values: CDR1 SGHRS, CDR2 YFSETQ.

The J gene is TRBJ2-1, the V gene TRBV28, with a weak D call TRBD1 (7 bases). V lost 5 bases and J lost 0, with 11 bases in between. Looked up from germline, CDR1 is MDHEN and CDR2 is SYDVKM. The CDR3 sequence is 15 residues long. For the CDR3, the DNA is TGTGCCAGCAGTCCAGGGGGGATCTCCTACAATGAGCAGTTCTTC. Translation: CASSPGGISYNEQFF.

J is TRBJ2-2 and V is TRBV5-1; D is unclear. Germline V CDR1 and CDR2: SGHRS, YFSETQ. With 6 bases removed from V and 1 base from J, the gap between germline ends came to 13 bases. There are 15 residues in the CDR3. The CDR3 is CASIIGGQNTGELFF. The CDR3 coding sequence is TGCGCCAGCATTATTGGTGGTCAGAACACCGGGGAGCTGTTTTTT.

V is TRBV7-8 and J is TRBJ2-7; 10 positions match TRBD1. Unmatched junction bases numbered 9, after V lost 7 bases and J lost 3 bases. The CDR3 is 15 residues long. Germline V gene lookup returns CDR1 SGHVS and CDR2 FQNEAQ. The CDR3 DNA reads TGTGCCAGCACCAGAGGGACAGGGGCGAACTACGAGCAGTACTTC. Its translation: CASTRGTGANYEQYF.

This chain uses TRBV18 with TRBJ2-7, with D possibly being TRBD2 (6 bases). Looked up from germline, CDR1 is KGHSH and CDR2 is LQKENI. The CDR3 is 13 residues long. V was trimmed by 2 bases and J by 7 bases, leaving 12 bases between them. The CDR3 reads CASSPSDGGEQYF. CDR3 nucleotides: TGTGCCAGCTCACCATCAGACGGGGGAGAGCAGTACTTC.

The rearrangement links TRBV11-3 to TRBJ2-5, with 12 bases identical to TRBD2. Germline trimming cut 5 bases from V and 4 bases from J; bases unmatched to any gene: 5. The CDR3 loop spans 15 amino acids. Per the germline V gene, CDR1 is SGHNT and CDR2 is YENEEA. The CDR3 nucleotides are TGTGCCAGCAGCCCGACTAGCGGGAGTGGAGAGACCCAGTACTTC. Its translation: CASSPTSGSGETQYF.

V is TRBV5-1 and J is TRBJ2-3; either TRBD1 or TRBD2 may supply D (5 bases each). The germline gives CDR1 SGHRS, CDR2 YFSETQ. This CDR3 is 16 amino acids long. V gave up 4 bases and J gave up 4 bases, with 19 bases separating them. CDR3 nucleotides: TGCGCCAGCAGCCTGGCCGGGGACCTCCGGGCAGATACGCAGTATTTT. Encoded protein: CASSLAGDLRADTQYF. Full variable domain (outside the CDR3, taken from reference TRBV5-1 and TRBJ2-3): KAGVTQTPRYLIKTRGQQVTLSCSPISGHRSVSWYQQTPGQGLQFLFEYFSETQRNKGNFPGRFSGRQFSNSRSEMNVSTLELGDSALYLCASSLAGDLRADTQYFGPGTRLTVL.

CDR3 nucleotide sequence: TGTGCCTGGAGCGGACGGAAGAACACTGAAGCTTTCTTT. Its protein is CAWSGRKNTEAFF. The rearrangement uses TRBV30 and TRBJ1-1; D is unclear. This CDR3 contains 13 residues. Germline CDR1 GTSNPN, CDR2 SVGIG (reference sequence). Trimming shortened V by 3 bases and J by 1 base, and 9 bases separated the two germline ends.

The chain employs TRBV4-3 and TRBJ1-5; TRBD1 matches 9 bases. There are 14 residues in the CDR3. V trimming: 4 bases; J trimming: 5 bases; junction bases outside the gene matches: 3. Germline V gene sequence: CDR1 LGHNA, CDR2 YSLEER. The CDR3 protein is CASSPRTGDQPQHF. The CDR3 DNA is TGCGCCAGCAGCCCACGGACAGGGGATCAGCCCCAGCATTTT.

This clone was picked up one time. This chain uses TRBV5-4 with TRBJ2-3, with 8 nucleotides matching TRBD1. From germline, CDR1 is SGHNT and CDR2 YYREEE (reference sequence). The CDR3 loop spans 17 amino acids. Losses at the gene ends were 1 base for V and 2 bases for J; bases not matched to a gene: 9. The CDR3 nucleotides read TGTGCCAGCAGCTTGTCGGTGGGGGGACAGGACACAGATACGCAGTATTTT. Translating gives CASSLSVGGQDTDTQYF.

This clone is a singleton in its sample. The rearrangement uses TRBV6-1 and TRBJ2-3; 7 positions agree with TRBD1. Trimming cost V 7 bases and J 5 bases; bases outside gene matches: 9. This CDR3 contains 14 residues. Germline values: CDR1 MNHNS, CDR2 SASEGT. CDR3 protein: CASKQTGWGDTQYF. CDR3 coding DNA: TGTGCCAGCAAACAGACAGGGTGGGGAGATACGCAGTATTTT.

V gene TRBV6-5 combines with J gene TRBJ2-7; D gene unclear. V dropped 10 bases and J dropped 5 bases, with 12 bases sitting between them. CDR1 and CDR2 (germline): MNHEY, SVGAGI. This CDR3 has 11 residues. The CDR3 spells CATRHTDEQYF. The CDR3 bases are TGTGCCACCAGACATACAGACGAGCAGTACTTC.

The V and J genes are TRBV5-8 and TRBJ1-1, with D uncertain. This CDR3 comprises 13 residues. In germline, CDR1 is SGHTS, CDR2 YDEGEE. With 3 bases removed from V and 11 bases from J, the gap between germline ends came to 17 bases. The DNA of the CDR3 is TGTGCCAGCAGCTACCGACTCCCCCTTGACGCTTTCTTT. As protein: CASSYRLPLDAFF. The variable domain in full, with the rest retrieved from reference TRBV5-8 and TRBJ1-1, is EAGVTQSPTHLIKTRGQQATLRCSPISGHTSVYWYQQALGLGLQFLLWYDEGEERNRGNFPPRFSGRQFPNYSSELNVNALELEDSALYLCASSYRLPLDAFFGQGTRLTVV.

V gene TRBV10-3 combines with J gene TRBJ2-7; the D gene could be TRBD1 or TRBD2 (5 bases each). Germline values: CDR1 ENHRY, CDR2 SYGVKD. Trimming cost V 7 bases and J 3 bases, with 13 bases left between them. The CDR3 has 13 residues. The CDR3 nucleotides read TGTGCCATCAATTCCAGGGCGGGCTACGAGCAGTACTTC. This gives the protein CAINSRAGYEQYF.

The rearrangement links TRBV6-1 to TRBJ1-5; the D is unclear. V lost 1 base and J 2 bases, leaving 9 bases between the germline ends. This CDR3 has 15 amino acids. Germline CDR1 MNHNS, CDR2 SASEGT. Here the CDR3 reads CASSEVGSGNQPQHF. DNA of the CDR3: TGTGCCAGCAGTGAAGTGGGTAGCGGCAATCAGCCCCAGCATTTT.

This chain joins TRBV6-1 and TRBJ1-1; 9 bases are a match to TRBD1. From germline, CDR1 is MNHNS and CDR2 SASEGT. CDR3 length: 14 amino acids. With V trimmed by 4 bases and J by 5 bases, 5 bases remained unmatched. CDR3 protein: CASSALDRGTEAFF. The CDR3 nucleotides are TGTGCCAGCAGTGCCTTGGACAGGGGAACTGAAGCTTTCTTT.